Below, one T cell receptor (beta chain) is given with its context. Antigen unknown. This sample is part of a study of T cells in Graves' hyperthyroidism and ophthalmopathy. Turning to the study itself: Peripheral blood was secured at the point of initial diagnosis, before any treatment.

Study-wide points: From stable hyperthyroidism, ophthalmopathy was set apart by a 13 V-J model.

The CDR3 is 12 residues long. Per germline, CDR1 SGHRS and CDR2 YFSETQ. The ends were cut back, 4 bases at V and 6 bases at J, with 11 bases in the middle. The TCR beta CDR3 regions underwent amplification using RNA transcripts as the source. HTBI primers drove first-round RT-PCR of the TCR CDR3. One entry per CDR3 protein results from TCRdb running MiXCR on the multiplex PCR reads. Of hundreds of thousands of distinct CDR3 sequences in the sample, 38% were seen once. The chain has TRBV5-1 and TRBJ2-7, with D hard to call. This clonotype was obtained from a man aged 18 to 30 with Graves' hyperthyroidism. The specimen was blood. CDR3 amino acids: CASSPPQGEQYF. As DNA, the CDR3 is TGCGCCAGCAGCCCCCCTCAAGGCGAGCAGTACTTC.